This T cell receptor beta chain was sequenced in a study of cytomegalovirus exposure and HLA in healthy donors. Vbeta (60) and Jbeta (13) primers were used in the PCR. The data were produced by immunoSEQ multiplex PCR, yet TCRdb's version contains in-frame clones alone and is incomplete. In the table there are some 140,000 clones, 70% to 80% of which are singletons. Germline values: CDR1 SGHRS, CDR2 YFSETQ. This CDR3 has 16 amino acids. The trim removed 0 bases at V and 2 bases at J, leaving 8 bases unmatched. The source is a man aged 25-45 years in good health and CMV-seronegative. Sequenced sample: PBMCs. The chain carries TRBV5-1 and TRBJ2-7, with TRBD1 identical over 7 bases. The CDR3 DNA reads TGCGCCAGCAGCTTGGCCTCGTGGGACAGAACCTACGAGCAGTACTTC. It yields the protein CASSLASWDRTYEQYF. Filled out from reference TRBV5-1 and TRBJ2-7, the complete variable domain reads KAGVTQTPRYLIKTRGQQVTLSCSPISGHRSVSWYQQTPGQGLQFLFEYFSETQRNKGNFPGRFSGRQFSNSRSEMNVSTLELGDSALYLCASSLASWDRTYEQYFGPGTRLTVT.